A single sample is the source of the 31 T cell receptor beta chains below, sequenced in a study of T cell responses to AZD1222 COVID-19 vaccine. Produced via immunoSEQ multiplex PCR; TCRdb's table is partial and in-frame only. The table has some 90,000 clones, more than 75% seen once. The sequenced sample was peripheral blood, obtained on day 0 of MenACWY control vaccination. The receptor set was obtained from an adult in good health.

The chain couples TRBV28 to TRBJ2-7, with 7 bases lining up with TRBD2. This CDR3 contains 13 residues. V dropped 7 bases and J dropped 3; count of bases not matched to a gene: 6. CDR1 is MDHEN, CDR2 SYDVKM, per germline. The CDR3 sequence: CASTGTNDYEQYF. DNA of the CDR3: TGTGCCAGCACCGGGACTAACGACTACGAGCAGTACTTC. The whole variable domain, remainder taken from reference TRBV28 and TRBJ2-7, is DVKVTQSSRYLVKRTGEKVFLECVQDMDHENMFWYRQDPGLGLRLIYFSYDVKMKEKGDIPEGYSVSREKKERFSLILESASTNQTSMYLCASTGTNDYEQYFGPGTRLTVT.

The chain employs TRBV6-5 and TRBJ1-1; D is ambiguous. Germline CDR1 reads MNHEY; CDR2 reads SVGAGI. V gave up 0 bases and J gave up 4 bases, with 12 bases separating them. The CDR3 is made up of 15 amino acids. The CDR3: CASSYSIESGTEAFF. The CDR3 region has the DNA TGTGCCAGCAGTTACTCCATCGAATCAGGCACTGAAGCTTTCTTT.

DNA for the CDR3: TGTGCCAGCAGTGAATCGGACTACGAGCAGTACTTC. Its protein product is CASSESDYEQYF. The chain is built from TRBV2 and TRBJ2-7; D remains ambiguous. V gave up 2 bases and J gave up 3 bases, with 5 bases separating them. The CDR3 loop spans 12 amino acids. Germline lookup yields CDR1 SNHLY and CDR2 FYNNEI.

V usage is TRBV19 and J usage is TRBJ1-2; no definite D call. In germline, CDR1 is LNHDA, CDR2 SQIVND (reference sequence). V gave up 3 bases and J gave up 4 bases, with 12 bases separating them. The length of the CDR3 is 14 residues. The CDR3 sequence is CASSILGEGYGYTF. The CDR3 DNA reads TGTGCCAGTAGTATTTTAGGAGAGGGCTATGGCTACACCTTC.

For the CDR3, the DNA is TGTGCCACCAGTCGGGCGAGCTCCTACAATGAGCAGTTCTTC. This translates into CATSRASSYNEQFF. V and J are TRBV24-1 and TRBJ2-1; D not resolved. CDR1 and CDR2 from the germline V gene are KGHDR and SFDVKD. This CDR3 is built from 14 residues. Trimming took off 6 bases at V and 0 bases at J, with 8 bases between the two ends.

This chain connects TRBV3-1 (or the pseudogene TRBV3-2) to TRBJ2-3, with D unresolved. The germline V and J ends were trimmed by 6 bases and 5 bases, with 15 bases remaining between them. There are 14 residues in the CDR3. Germline assignment: CDR1 LGHDT and CDR2 YNNKEL (reference sequence). CDR3 residues: CASSPESLGDTQYF. For the CDR3, the DNA is TGTGCCAGCAGTCCGGAATCCCTAGGAGATACGCAGTATTTT.

This chain joins TRBV6-6 and TRBJ1-1; 7 nucleotides agree with TRBD1. Trimming took 5 bases from V and 3 from J; bases not matched to a gene: 6. This CDR3 has 14 amino acids. The germline gives CDR1 MNHNY, CDR2 SVGAGI (reference sequence). Here the CDR3 reads CASSPTGQDTEAFF. CDR3 DNA: TGTGCCAGCAGTCCTACCGGACAGGACACTGAAGCTTTCTTT.

The chain joins TRBV9 to TRBJ2-1, with 7 nucleotides matching TRBD1. Germline CDR1 is SGDLS and CDR2 is YYNGEE. Losses at the gene ends were 3 bases for V and 6 bases for J; bases not matched to a gene: 15. This CDR3 has 17 residues. The CDR3 region is CASSGVEGAGLSNEQFF. In nucleotides, the CDR3 is TGTGCCAGCAGCGGAGTTGAGGGGGCGGGCCTTTCCAATGAGCAGTTCTTC. Combining the CDR3 with reference TRBV9 and TRBJ2-1 gives the whole variable domain DSGVTQTPKHLITATGQRVTLRCSPRSGDLSVYWYQQSLDQGLQFLIQYYNGEERAKGNILERFSAQQFPDLHSELNLSSLELGDSALYFCASSGVEGAGLSNEQFFGPGTRLTVL.

The genes are TRBV3-1 (or the pseudogene TRBV3-2) and TRBJ2-1; TRBD2 aligns across 11 bases. Germline values: CDR1 LGHDT, CDR2 YNNKEL (reference sequence). Unmatched junction bases numbered 1, after V lost 1 base and J lost 2 bases. This CDR3 comprises 16 residues. CDR3 sequence (DNA): TGTGCCAGCAGCCAAGGTAGCGGGGGGGCCTACAATGAGCAGTTCTTC. Translated, it gives CASSQGSGGAYNEQFF.

V is TRBV24-1 and J is TRBJ1-3; no firm D call. V shed 4 bases and J shed 2 bases, with 8 bases lying between them. The germline CDR1 and CDR2 sequences are KGHDR and SFDVKD. The CDR3 covers 14 residues. The CDR3: CATSDPQAGNTIYF. In DNA, the CDR3 is TGTGCCACCAGTGACCCCCAGGCTGGAAACACCATATATTTT.

The V call is TRBV15, the J call TRBJ1-5, with unresolved D. The CDR3 spans 14 residues. Deletions cut 0 bases from V and 4 bases from J, with 7 bases between. Germline loops: CDR1 LNHNV, CDR2 YYDKDF (reference sequence). This CDR3 reads CATSRDPVNQPQHF. DNA for the CDR3: TGTGCCACCAGCAGAGACCCGGTGAATCAGCCCCAGCATTTT.

The chain couples TRBV3-1 (or the pseudogene TRBV3-2) to TRBJ2-1; D is ambiguous. The germline V gene encodes CDR1 LGHDT and CDR2 YNNKEL (reference sequence). V lost 4 bases and J 9 bases, leaving 19 bases between the germline ends. This CDR3 has 15 amino acids. The CDR3 nucleotides are TGTGCCAGCAGCCCCCGGGTATTAGGAGCCGGTGAGCAGTTCTTC. Protein: CASSPRVLGAGEQFF.

The CDR3 region has the DNA TGTGCCAGCAGTGTGCCCAGGGGACTTACCTACGAGCAGTACTTC. This gives the protein CASSVPRGLTYEQYF. This chain uses TRBV2 with TRBJ2-7, with D perhaps matching TRBD1 or TRBD2 (6 bases each). V lost 4 bases and J 2 bases, leaving 15 bases between the germline ends. CDR3 length: 15 residues. Germline CDR1 reads SNHLY; CDR2 reads FYNNEI. The variable domain in full, completed from reference TRBV2 and TRBJ2-7, reads EPEVTQTPSHQVTQMGQEVILRCVPISNHLYFYWYRQILGQKVEFLVSFYNNEISEKSEIFDDQFSVERPDGSNFTLKIRSTKLEDSAMYFCASSVPRGLTYEQYFGPGTRLTVT.

This chain links TRBV28 with TRBJ1-3, with a possible D match to TRBD1 (5 bases). The CDR3 length is 14 residues. V dropped 6 bases and J dropped 1 base, with 10 bases sitting between them. CDR1 and CDR2 (germline): MDHEN, SYDVKM. The CDR3 DNA sequence: TGTGCCAGCAGCCGCTGGGGGTCTGGAAACACCATATATTTT. Translation: CASSRWGSGNTIYF.

This chain uses TRBV25-1 with TRBJ1-5; no definite D call. The CDR3 length is 11 residues. Trimming took 8 bases from V and 7 from J, leaving 9 bases between them. Germline-derived CDR1 and CDR2 are MGHDK and SYGVNS. For the CDR3, the DNA is TGTGCCAGCCCTGGGTGGCAGCCCCAGCATTTT. It codes for CASPGWQPQHF.

The chain is built from TRBV19 and TRBJ1-5; no firm D call. This CDR3 spans 14 amino acids. Germline lookup yields CDR1 LNHDA and CDR2 SQIVND (reference sequence). V lost 7 bases and J lost 5, with 15 bases in between. The DNA for the CDR3 is TGTGCCAGTAAGTTTACAGAATTACATCAGCCCCAGCATTTT. As protein: CASKFTELHQPQHF.

The chain combines TRBV7-9 with TRBJ2-7; D uncertain. The CDR3 runs 13 residues. The germline CDR1 and CDR2 sequences are SEHNR and FQNEAQ (reference sequence). Trimming cost V 2 bases and J 6 bases, with 11 bases left between them. The CDR3 is CASSLLGFGEQYF. In DNA, the CDR3 is TGTGCCAGCAGCTTATTGGGGTTTGGCGAGCAGTACTTC.

V usage is TRBV28 and J usage is TRBJ1-2; D gene ambiguous. V was pared by 6 bases and J by 6 bases, with 11 bases between. The CDR3 length is 12 residues. Germline V gene lookup returns CDR1 MDHEN and CDR2 SYDVKM. CDR3 nucleotides: TGTGCCAGCAGCCAATACACCCATGGCTACACCTTC. Its translation is CASSQYTHGYTF.

V is TRBV9 and J is TRBJ1-6; 8 nucleotides line up with TRBD1. V gave up 3 bases and J gave up 8 bases; unmatched junction bases: 7. Germline CDR1 and CDR2: SGDLS and YYNGEE. The CDR3 is made up of 15 amino acids. The CDR3 nucleotides are TGTGCCAGCAGCGAAGGACAGGGCGTTGATTCACCCCTCCACTTT. This encodes CASSEGQGVDSPLHF.

The J gene is TRBJ1-3, the V gene TRBV6-5; D not certain. The CDR3 is 11 residues long. The germline CDR1 and CDR2 sequences are MNHEY and SVGAGI. V dropped 6 bases and J dropped 4 bases, with 4 bases sitting between them. The CDR3 sequence: CASSQGNTIYF. In DNA form, the CDR3 reads TGTGCCAGCAGCCAAGGAAACACCATATATTTT.

The rearrangement joins TRBV4-3 to TRBJ1-3; a weak D match, TRBD1 (5 bases). There are 19 residues in the CDR3. CDR1 is LGHNA and CDR2 is YSLEER in the germline V gene. V was shortened by 0 bases and J by 0 bases, with 18 bases between the two germline ends. The CDR3: CASSQDPSLGPNSGNTIYF. In DNA form, the CDR3 reads TGCGCCAGCAGCCAAGATCCCTCATTGGGGCCGAACTCTGGAAACACCATATATTTT.

The chain combines TRBV20-1 with TRBJ2-7, with D perhaps TRBD2 (5 bases). V lost 6 bases and J lost 2, with 8 bases in between. The germline V gene has CDR1 DFQATT and CDR2 SNEGSKA (reference sequence). The CDR3 consists of 11 residues. As DNA, the CDR3 is TGCAGTGCCCCCGGGACCTACGAGCAGTACTTC. It yields the protein CSAPGTYEQYF.

The chain employs TRBV10-3 and TRBJ2-3; weak D call: TRBD1 (5 bases). CDR1 and CDR2 (germline): ENHRY, SYGVKD. Between the trimmed V and J ends, which lost 6 bases and 6 bases, there was a span of 13 bases. The CDR3 is 13 residues long. The CDR3: CAIRPDSFDTQYF. The DNA for the CDR3 is TGTGCCATCAGACCCGACAGCTTCGATACGCAGTATTTT.

Details on this clone: The DNA is omitted, as the CDR3 cannot be located on it reliably, and the CDR3 follows TCRdb's listing. The chain couples TRBV12-1 to TRBJ2-6; the table's D gene call, TRBD2, was not cross checked with the DNA. TRBV12-1 is marked as a pseudogene. The CDR3 is 19 amino acids long, termini counted. This chain's CDR3 is CASSPRRGGWGSGANVLTF.

The V call is TRBV14, the J call TRBJ2-1; D might be TRBD2 (5 bases). V lost 5 bases and J lost 5, with 13 bases in between. Germline CDR1 and CDR2: SGHDN and FVKESK. CDR3 length: 14 residues. CDR3: CASSNYRGNNEQFF. The CDR3 bases are TGTGCCAGCAGCAATTATCGGGGAAACAATGAGCAGTTCTTC.

The rearrangement uses TRBV21-1 and TRBJ1-2. TRBV21-1 is recorded as a pseudogene. The CDR3 sequence is 16 residues long. The CDR3 region is CASSKELRSFNYGYTF. The CDR3 DNA follows: TGTGCCAGCAGCAAAGAATTGAGATCCTTTAACTATGGCTACACCTTC.

The CDR3 DNA reads as TGTGCCAGCAGCCAAGGAGGTGGGAACATTCAGTACTTC. Translation: CASSQGGGNIQYF. The chain uses TRBV3-1 (or the pseudogene TRBV3-2) and TRBJ2-4; D not certain. Between the trimmed V and J ends, which lost 1 base and 7 bases, there was a span of 8 bases. This CDR3 has 13 residues. Germline V CDR1 and CDR2: LGHDT, YNNKEL (reference sequence).

J is TRBJ2-5 and V is TRBV19, with 7 bases that match TRBD2. The CDR3 sequence is 17 residues long. CDR1 is LNHDA, CDR2 SQIVND, per germline (reference sequence). Trimming cost V 5 bases and J 5 bases; bases outside gene matches: 17. The CDR3 loop reads CASSAPLGIAGGETQYF. The CDR3 DNA follows: TGTGCCAGTAGTGCACCCCTAGGGATAGCGGGTGGGGAGACCCAGTACTTC.

The J gene is TRBJ1-2, the V gene TRBV28; perhaps TRBD1 as D (5 bases). The CDR3 has 12 residues. V dropped 8 bases and J dropped 6 bases, with 13 bases sitting between them. CDR1 and CDR2 (germline): MDHEN, SYDVKM. For the CDR3, the DNA is TGTGCCAGCGAACCCCTGGGGGATGGCTACACCTTC. This translates into CASEPLGDGYTF.

This clone was observed a single time. The V gene is TRBV6-2 or TRBV6-3, the J gene TRBJ2-7; 8 bases line up with TRBD1. Germline-derived CDR1 and CDR2 are MNHEY and SVGEGT. CDR3 size: 19 residues. Losses at the gene ends were 2 bases for V and 2 bases for J; bases not matched to a gene: 17. CDR3 amino acids: CASSYPFRGQGPDPYEQYF. The CDR3 DNA is TGTGCCAGCAGTTACCCCTTCCGCGGACAGGGCCCGGACCCCTACGAGCAGTACTTC.

The chain joins TRBV27 to TRBJ2-1, with 7 bases fitting TRBD1. CDR1 is MNHEY, CDR2 SMNVEV, per germline (reference sequence). The CDR3 runs to 18 residues. V lost 6 bases, J lost 4 bases, and 18 bases stayed unmatched. CDR3 in amino acids: CASRSLTSGTAFYNEQFF. DNA for the CDR3: TGTGCCAGCAGATCCCTCACTTCCGGGACAGCATTTTACAATGAGCAGTTCTTC.